Following are 9 T cell receptor beta chains from one sample sequenced in a study of T cells after yellow fever vaccination. In TCRdb, the 5' RACE reads were re-called with MiXCR into one record per CDR3 protein. The data contain 80,000 to 100,000 distinct CDR3 sequences, 8.9% of them seen just once; the ten biggest clones take up approximately 17%. The material sequenced was CD8+ T cells not binding an NS4B(214-222) dextramer, sorted from PBMCs, taken approximately 15 days after the first yellow fever vaccination. These receptors all stem from a man between 18 and 35 years old who received the YFV17D yellow fever vaccine.

This clonotype has just a few counts. The chain uses TRBV4-3 and TRBJ1-5; 9 bases line up with TRBD1. Unmatched junction bases numbered 1, after V lost 1 base and J lost 6 bases. The CDR3 is 14 residues long. Germline V gene data show CDR1 as LGHNA and CDR2 as YSLEER. The CDR3 loop is CASSQGTGVQPQHF. The DNA of the CDR3 is TGCGCCAGCAGCCAAGGGACAGGGGTTCAGCCCCAGCATTTT.

This clonotype was counted between two and nine times. This chain connects TRBV4-3 to TRBJ1-6; no firm D call. Trimming left V 1 base short and J 9 bases short, with 19 bases between. From germline, CDR1 is LGHNA and CDR2 YSLEER. The CDR3 contains 17 residues. The CDR3 DNA follows: TGCGCCAGCAGCCAAGGGGAAGGAAGCCTTTGGAGTTCACCCCTCCACTTT. Its protein is CASSQGEGSLWSSPLHF.

V gene TRBV12-3 or TRBV12-4 combines with J gene TRBJ2-2, with TRBD2 identical over 8 bases. The CDR3 length is 14 residues. After removal of 6 bases from V and 8 bases from J, the junction contained 8 bases not matched to a gene. CDR3 coding DNA: TGTGCCAGCAGGGACGGGGGGGCGTGTGGGGAGCTGTTTTTT. Its translation is CASRDGGACGELFF.

For the CDR3, the DNA is TGCGCCAGCAGCCAAGACTACCCTGGGCAGTACGAGCAGTACTTC. Translated: CASSQDYPGQYEQYF. The rearrangement links TRBV4-1 to TRBJ2-7; D not certain. This CDR3 is 15 amino acids long. Germline-derived CDR1 and CDR2 are MGHRA and YSYEKL. The V end was cut by 0 bases, the J end by 4 bases, with 13 bases between.

This chain uses TRBV5-1 with TRBJ2-1; 8 bases match TRBD2. After removal of 1 base from V and 7 bases from J, the junction contained 10 bases not matched to a gene. Germline V gives CDR1 SGHRS, CDR2 YFSETQ. This CDR3 comprises 16 residues. The CDR3 nucleotides are TGCGCCAGCAGCTTGTATAGCGGGGAAGGGGGAAATGAGCAGTTCTTC. Amino acid sequence: CASSLYSGEGGNEQFF.

The V and J genes are TRBV9 and TRBJ2-1; the D is unclear. The germline V and J ends were trimmed by 4 bases and 5 bases, with 7 bases remaining between them. The CDR3 has 12 residues. Germline values: CDR1 SGDLS, CDR2 YYNGEE. CDR3 coding DNA: TGTGCCAGCAGCCCAAGCCACAATGAGCAGTTCTTC. Translated, it gives CASSPSHNEQFF.

The V gene is TRBV6-1, the J gene TRBJ1-5; a possible D gene is TRBD1 (6 bases). Germline V CDR1 and CDR2: MNHNS, SASEGT. With 2 bases removed from V and 4 bases from J, the gap between germline ends came to 12 bases. The CDR3 is 15 amino acids. The CDR3, as DNA: TGTGCCAGCAGTGAACCGGGACATATAAATCAGCCCCAGCATTTT. Amino acid sequence: CASSEPGHINQPQHF.

This clonotype was counted ten times or more. The chain carries TRBV5-4 and TRBJ2-1, with 12 bases matching TRBD2. Unmatched junction bases numbered 6, after V lost 2 bases and J lost 9 bases. CDR1 is SGHNT and CDR2 is YYREEE in the germline V gene (reference sequence). The CDR3 loop spans 15 amino acids. CDR3 sequence reads: CASSFSSGGDGEQFF. The CDR3 nucleotides read TGTGCCAGCAGCTTTTCTAGCGGGGGGGATGGTGAGCAGTTCTTC. Variable domain in full (rest from reference TRBV5-4 and TRBJ2-1): ETGVTQSPTHLIKTRGQQVTLRCSSQSGHNTVSWYQQALGQGPQFIFQYYREEENGRGNFPPRFSGLQFPNYSSELNVNALELDDSALYLCASSFSSGGDGEQFFGPGTRLTVL.

This clonotype was seen a few times. This chain joins TRBV6-4 and TRBJ2-2; the D call may be TRBD1 or TRBD2 (5 bases each). Germline V lookup: CDR1 MRHNA, CDR2 SNTAGT. V gave up 8 bases and J gave up 3 bases, with 19 bases separating them. This CDR3 is 16 amino acids long. CDR3 DNA sequence: TGTGCCAGCCGGGACGGTCTTAAGTTGGACACCGGGGAGCTGTTTTTT. Protein product: CASRDGLKLDTGELFF.